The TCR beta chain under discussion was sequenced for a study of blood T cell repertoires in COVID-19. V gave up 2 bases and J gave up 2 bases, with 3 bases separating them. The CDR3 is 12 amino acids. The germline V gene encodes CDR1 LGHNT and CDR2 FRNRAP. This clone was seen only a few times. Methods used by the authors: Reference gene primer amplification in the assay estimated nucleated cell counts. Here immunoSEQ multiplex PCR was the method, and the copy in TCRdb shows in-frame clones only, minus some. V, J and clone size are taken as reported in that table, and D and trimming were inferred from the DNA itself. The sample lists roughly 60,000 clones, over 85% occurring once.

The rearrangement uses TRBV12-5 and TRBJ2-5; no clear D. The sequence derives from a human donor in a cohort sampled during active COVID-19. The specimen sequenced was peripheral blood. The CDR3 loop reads CASGLTQETQYF. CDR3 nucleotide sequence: TGTGCTAGTGGTTTGACTCAAGAGACCCAGTACTTC. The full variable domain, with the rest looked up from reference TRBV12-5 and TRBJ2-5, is DARVTQTPRHKVTEMGQEVTMRCQPILGHNTVFWYRQTMMQGLELLAYFRNRAPLDDSGMPKDRFSAEMPDATLATLKIQPSEPRDSAVYFCASGLTQETQYFGPGTRLLVL.